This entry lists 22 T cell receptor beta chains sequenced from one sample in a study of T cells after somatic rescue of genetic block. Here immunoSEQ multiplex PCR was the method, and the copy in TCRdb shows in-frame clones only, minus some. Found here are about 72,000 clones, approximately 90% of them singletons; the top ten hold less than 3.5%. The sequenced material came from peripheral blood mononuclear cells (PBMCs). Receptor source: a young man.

The DNA of the CDR3 is TGTGCCACTGTTGAGAGCGGAAGCTACAATGAGCAGTTCTTC. It specifies CATVESGSYNEQFF. The V gene is TRBV19, the J gene TRBJ2-1; D is possibly TRBD2 (5 bases). Germline values: CDR1 LNHDA, CDR2 SQIVND (reference sequence). V was shortened by 10 bases and J by 3 bases, with 16 bases between the two germline ends. This CDR3 spans 14 amino acids. Together with reference TRBV19 and TRBJ2-1, the CDR3 gives the full variable domain: DGGITQSPKYLFRKEGQNVTLSCEQNLNHDAMYWYRQDPGQGLRLIYYSQIVNDFQKGDIAEGYSVSREKKESFPLTVTSAQKNPTAFYLCATVESGSYNEQFFGPGTRLTVL.

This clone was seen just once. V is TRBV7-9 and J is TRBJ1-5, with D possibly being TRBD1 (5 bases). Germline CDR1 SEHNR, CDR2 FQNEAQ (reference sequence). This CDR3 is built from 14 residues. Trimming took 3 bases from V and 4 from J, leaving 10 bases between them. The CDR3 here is CASSFQGGNQPQHF. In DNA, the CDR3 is TGTGCCAGCAGCTTTCAGGGAGGTAATCAGCCCCAGCATTTT.

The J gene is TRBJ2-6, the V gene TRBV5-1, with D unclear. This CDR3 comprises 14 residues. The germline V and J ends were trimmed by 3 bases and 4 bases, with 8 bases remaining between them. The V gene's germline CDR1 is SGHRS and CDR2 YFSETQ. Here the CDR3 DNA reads TGCGCCAGCAGCTCGGCTGTAGGGGCCAACGTCCTGACTTTC. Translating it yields CASSSAVGANVLTF.

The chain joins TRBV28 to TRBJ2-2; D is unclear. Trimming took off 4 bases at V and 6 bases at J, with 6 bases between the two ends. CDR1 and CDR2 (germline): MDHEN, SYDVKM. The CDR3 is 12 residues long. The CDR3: CASSSVPGELFF. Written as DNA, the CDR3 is TGTGCCAGCAGTTCCGTCCCCGGGGAGCTGTTTTTT.

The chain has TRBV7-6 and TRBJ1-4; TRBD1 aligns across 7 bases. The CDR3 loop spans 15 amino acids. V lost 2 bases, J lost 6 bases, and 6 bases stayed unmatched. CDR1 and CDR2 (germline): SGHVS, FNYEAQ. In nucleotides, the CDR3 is TGTGCCAGCAGCTTACGGACAGGATCGGATGAAAAACTGTTTTTT. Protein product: CASSLRTGSDEKLFF.

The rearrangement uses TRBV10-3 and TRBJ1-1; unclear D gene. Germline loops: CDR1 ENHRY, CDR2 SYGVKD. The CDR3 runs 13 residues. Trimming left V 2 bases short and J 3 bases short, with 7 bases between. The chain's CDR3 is CAISEGTHTEAFF. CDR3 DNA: TGTGCCATCAGTGAGGGAACACACACTGAAGCTTTCTTT.

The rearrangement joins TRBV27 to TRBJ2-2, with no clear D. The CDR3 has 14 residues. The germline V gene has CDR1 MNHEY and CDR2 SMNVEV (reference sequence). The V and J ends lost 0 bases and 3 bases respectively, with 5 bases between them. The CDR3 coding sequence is TGTGCCAGCAGTTTATCAGATTACACCGGGGAGCTGTTTTTT. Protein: CASSLSDYTGELFF.

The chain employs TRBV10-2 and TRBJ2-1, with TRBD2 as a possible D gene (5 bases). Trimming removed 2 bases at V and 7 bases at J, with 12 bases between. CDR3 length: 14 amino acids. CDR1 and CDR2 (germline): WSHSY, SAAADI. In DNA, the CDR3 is TGCGCCAGCAGTGAGACGAGACCGGGGAATGAGCAGTTCTTC. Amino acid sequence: CASSETRPGNEQFF.

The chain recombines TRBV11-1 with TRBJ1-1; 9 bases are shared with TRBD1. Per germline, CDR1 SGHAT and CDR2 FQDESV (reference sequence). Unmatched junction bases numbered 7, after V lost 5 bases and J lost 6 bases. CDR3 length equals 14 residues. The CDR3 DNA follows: TGTGCCAGCAGCAGGGACAGGGAAAGCTCTGAAGCTTTCTTT. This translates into CASSRDRESSEAFF.

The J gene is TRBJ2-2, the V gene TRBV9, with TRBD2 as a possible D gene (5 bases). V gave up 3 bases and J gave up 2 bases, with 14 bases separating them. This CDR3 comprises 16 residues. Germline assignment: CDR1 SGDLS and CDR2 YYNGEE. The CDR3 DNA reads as TGTGCCAGCAGCGGAGTACGGGGAGTTAACACCGGGGAGCTGTTTTTT. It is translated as CASSGVRGVNTGELFF.

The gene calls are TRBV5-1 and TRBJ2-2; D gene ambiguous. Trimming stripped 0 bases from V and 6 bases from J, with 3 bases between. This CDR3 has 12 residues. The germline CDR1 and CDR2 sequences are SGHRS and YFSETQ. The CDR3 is CASSLEPGELFF. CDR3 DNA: TGCGCCAGCAGCTTGGAGCCCGGGGAGCTGTTTTTT.

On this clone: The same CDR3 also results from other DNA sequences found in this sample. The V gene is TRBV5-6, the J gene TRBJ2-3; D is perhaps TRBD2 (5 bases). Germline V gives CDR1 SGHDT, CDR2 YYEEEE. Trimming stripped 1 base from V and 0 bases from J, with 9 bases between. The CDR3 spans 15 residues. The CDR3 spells CASSLSGISTDTQYF. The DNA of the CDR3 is TGTGCCAGCAGCTTGTCCGGGATCAGCACAGATACGCAGTATTTT.

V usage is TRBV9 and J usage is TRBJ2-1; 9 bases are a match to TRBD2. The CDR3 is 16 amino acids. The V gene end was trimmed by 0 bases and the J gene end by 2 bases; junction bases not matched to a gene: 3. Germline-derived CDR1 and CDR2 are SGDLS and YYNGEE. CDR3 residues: CASSVGREGPYNEQFF. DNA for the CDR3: TGTGCCAGCAGCGTAGGGCGGGAGGGCCCCTACAATGAGCAGTTCTTC.

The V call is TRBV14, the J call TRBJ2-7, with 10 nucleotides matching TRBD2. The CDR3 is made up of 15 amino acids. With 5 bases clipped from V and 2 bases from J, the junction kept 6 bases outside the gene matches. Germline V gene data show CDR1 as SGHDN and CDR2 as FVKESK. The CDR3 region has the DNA TGTGCCAGCAGCGTAGGACTAGCGGCCACCTACGAGCAGTACTTC. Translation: CASSVGLAATYEQYF.

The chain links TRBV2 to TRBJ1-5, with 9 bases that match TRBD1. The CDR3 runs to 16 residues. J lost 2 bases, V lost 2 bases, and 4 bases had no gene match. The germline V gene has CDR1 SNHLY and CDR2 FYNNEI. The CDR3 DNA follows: TGTGCCAGCAGTGAACAGGACAGGGGAGGCAATCAGCCCCAGCATTTT. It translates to CASSEQDRGGNQPQHF. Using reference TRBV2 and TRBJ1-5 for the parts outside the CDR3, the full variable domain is EPEVTQTPSHQVTQMGQEVILRCVPISNHLYFYWYRQILGQKVEFLVSFYNNEISEKSEIFDDQFSVERPDGSNFTLKIRSTKLEDSAMYFCASSEQDRGGNQPQHFGDGTRLSIL.

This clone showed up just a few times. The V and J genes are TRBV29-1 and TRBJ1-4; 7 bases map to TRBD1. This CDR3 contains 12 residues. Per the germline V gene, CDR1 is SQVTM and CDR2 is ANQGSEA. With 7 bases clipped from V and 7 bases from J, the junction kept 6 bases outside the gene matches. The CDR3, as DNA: TGCAGCGGGGGACAGCTTGGTGAAAAACTGTTTTTT. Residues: CSGGQLGEKLFF.

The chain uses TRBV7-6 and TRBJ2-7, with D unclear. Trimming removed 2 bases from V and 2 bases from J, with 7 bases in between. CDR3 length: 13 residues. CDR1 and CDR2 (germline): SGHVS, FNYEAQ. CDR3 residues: CASSLTPTYEQYF. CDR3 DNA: TGTGCCAGCAGCTTAACGCCTACCTACGAGCAGTACTTC.

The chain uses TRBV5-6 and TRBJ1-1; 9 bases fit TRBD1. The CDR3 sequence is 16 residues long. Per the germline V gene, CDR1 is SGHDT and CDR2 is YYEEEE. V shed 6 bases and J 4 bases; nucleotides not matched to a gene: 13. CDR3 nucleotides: TGTGCCAGCACGGCCGCTCCACAGGGGGCCGGCACTGAAGCTTTCTTT. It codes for CASTAAPQGAGTEAFF.

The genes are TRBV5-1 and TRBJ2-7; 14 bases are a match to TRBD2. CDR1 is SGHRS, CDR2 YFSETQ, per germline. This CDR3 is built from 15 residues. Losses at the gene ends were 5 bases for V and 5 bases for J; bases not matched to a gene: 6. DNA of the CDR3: TGCGCCAGCAGGCAGACTAGCGGGAGGGCCCACGAGCAGTACTTC. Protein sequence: CASRQTSGRAHEQYF.

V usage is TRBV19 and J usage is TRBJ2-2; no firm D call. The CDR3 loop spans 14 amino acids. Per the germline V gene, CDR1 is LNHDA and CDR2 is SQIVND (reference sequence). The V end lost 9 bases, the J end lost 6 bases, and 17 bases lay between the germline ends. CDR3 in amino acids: CASLSWGKAGELFF. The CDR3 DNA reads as TGTGCCAGCCTCTCGTGGGGAAAGGCCGGGGAGCTGTTTTTT.

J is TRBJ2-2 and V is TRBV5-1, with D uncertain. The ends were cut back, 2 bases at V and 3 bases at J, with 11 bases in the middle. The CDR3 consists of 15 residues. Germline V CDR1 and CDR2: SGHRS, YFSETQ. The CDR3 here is CASSFWSQDTGELFF. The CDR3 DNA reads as TGCGCCAGCAGCTTTTGGTCGCAGGACACCGGGGAGCTGTTTTTT.

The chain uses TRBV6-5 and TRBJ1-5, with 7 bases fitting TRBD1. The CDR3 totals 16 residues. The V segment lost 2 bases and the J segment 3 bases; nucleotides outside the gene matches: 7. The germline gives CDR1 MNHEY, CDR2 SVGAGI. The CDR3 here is CASSYRGDRDNQPQHF. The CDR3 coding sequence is TGTGCCAGCAGTTACCGAGGGGACAGAGACAATCAGCCCCAGCATTTT.